This T cell receptor (beta chain) was sequenced in a study of blood T cell repertoires in COVID-19. About the study: The origin of the acute and convalescent COVID-19 samples was the United States, Italy and Spain. Sources were T cells, B-cell-depleted T cells, or PBMCs; the material itself was cDNA or gDNA.

The CDR3 extends over 12 amino acids. The V gene end was trimmed by 8 bases and the J gene end by 6 bases; junction bases not matched to a gene: 6. CDR1 and CDR2 (germline): MNHEY, SMNVEV (reference sequence). Data came from immunoSEQ multiplex PCR; TCRdb stores just in-frame clones and leaves some out. The data contain about 35,000 clones, more than 70% of them singletons. The chain uses TRBV27 and TRBJ2-7; 8 positions agree with TRBD1. This clonotype was obtained from a man older than 75 with active or convalescent COVID-19. Sequencing used peripheral blood. CDR3 region: CASARTGSEQYF. The CDR3, as DNA: TGTGCCAGCGCCAGGACAGGGAGCGAGCAGTACTTC.